This TCR beta chain was retrieved from a study of regulatory T cells in long-lasting Graves disease. At the level of the study: The study enrolled newly diagnosed Graves' patients on antithyroid drugs under 3 months.

CDR3 regions were amplified by Arm-PCR using iRepertoire HTBI primers to build TCR beta libraries. MiXCR, applied by TCRdb to the multiplex PCR reads, yields one record per CDR3 protein. The table has about 540,000 distinct CDR3 sequences, approximately 15% seen once; the top ten hold about 10%. Time point here: newly diagnosed GD, antithyroid drugs for less than 3 months. With RNA extracted from PBMCs as input, the TCR library was made. The sample was also linked to a second study, of T cells in Graves' hyperthyroidism and ophthalmopathy. That report notes: The model predicted ophthalmopathy a median around six months before onset.

The sequence was collected from a man in his thirties or forties with Graves disease. This specimen was peripheral blood mononuclear cells (PBMCs), taken at new diagnosis, from a patient treated with antithyroid drugs.

This CDR3 reads CASSPLGGGHEQYF. The CDR3 bases are TGTGCCAGCAGCCCACTTGGGGGTGGCCACGAGCAGTACTTC. The V gene is TRBV7-3, the J gene TRBJ2-7, with D perhaps TRBD1 or TRBD2 (5 bases each). There are 14 residues in the CDR3. V was cut by 5 bases and J by 5 bases, with 16 bases left in between. CDR1 and CDR2 (germline): SGHTA, FQGTGA.